The 32 T cell receptor beta chains below were found in one sample sequenced in a study of T cell repertoires in cytomegalovirus infection. TCRdb reanalysed the reads using MiXCR and keeps one entry per CDR3 protein. The sample lists around 530,000 distinct CDR3 sequences, 26% occurring once. Sequences were obtained from PBMCs. These receptors were taken from a human donor in good health (CMV status not recorded). Some clones in this sample may be carry-over from other donors' samples.

The sample holds many counts of this clonotype. The V call is TRBV12-3 or TRBV12-4, the J call TRBJ2-3; 11 bases agree with TRBD2. The trim removed 6 bases at V and 6 bases at J, leaving 11 bases unmatched. CDR3 length: 16 residues. CDR3 residues: CASSLGLAGRGDTQYF. CDR3 DNA: TGTGCCAGCAGCCTAGGACTAGCGGGTCGAGGCGATACGCAGTATTTT.

CDR3 loop: CSVAPGGNTGELFF. In nucleotides, the CDR3 is TGCAGCGTCGCTCCTGGTGGGAACACCGGGGAGCTGTTTTTT. This chain connects TRBV29-1 to TRBJ2-2; D is undetermined. Trimming left V 6 bases short and J 1 base short, with 12 bases between. This CDR3 is 14 amino acids long. The germline CDR1 and CDR2 sequences are SQVTM and ANQGSEA.

This clonotype was seen more than once but under ten times. This chain joins TRBV19 and TRBJ2-2, with 7 bases identical to TRBD2. With V trimmed by 0 bases and J by 5 bases, 12 bases remained unmatched. The CDR3 runs 18 residues. Germline CDR1 is LNHDA and CDR2 is SQIVND (reference sequence). The CDR3 is CASSIEASWRETTGELFF. The CDR3 nucleotides are TGTGCCAGTAGTATAGAGGCAAGTTGGCGGGAGACGACCGGGGAGCTGTTTTTT.

In regard to this clonotype: A junction boundary mismatches the germline segment, possibly from a read error. The rearrangement joins TRBV5-3 to TRBJ2-1, with 10 bases identical to TRBD2. TRBV5-3 is treated as an ORF (open reading frame) with a function not yet certain. The CDR3 is 18 residues long. CDR3 bases: TGTGCCAGCAGCTTGTATCTAGCGGGAGTAAGGTCCTACAATGAGCAGTTCTTC. Translation: CASSLYLAGVRSYNEQFF.

This chain links TRBV28 with TRBJ1-1, with no clear D. Looked up from germline, CDR1 is MDHEN and CDR2 is SYDVKM. Deletions cut 4 bases from V and 5 bases from J, with 5 bases between. CDR3 length: 11 residues. The chain's CDR3 is CASSYRTEAFF. The CDR3 DNA is TGTGCCAGCAGTTACCGTACTGAAGCTTTCTTT.

This clonotype has more than one count but fewer than ten. The chain couples TRBV7-8 to TRBJ2-5; D is ambiguous. The CDR3 extends over 12 amino acids. In germline, CDR1 is SGHVS, CDR2 FQNEAQ. Trimming removed 4 bases at V and 6 bases at J, with 9 bases between. CDR3 nucleotide sequence: TGTGCCAGCAGCTCCGGCGAAAAGACCCAGTACTTC. It specifies CASSSGEKTQYF.

This clonotype was observed a handful of times. The V call is TRBV2, the J call TRBJ2-3; 8 bases agree with TRBD1. CDR3 length: 15 residues. Germline lookup yields CDR1 SNHLY and CDR2 FYNNEI. The trim removed 6 bases at V and 0 bases at J, leaving 5 bases unmatched. CDR3 DNA: TGTGCCAGCAGCCGGGACAGGACTAGCACAGATACGCAGTATTTT. Translation: CASSRDRTSTDTQYF.

This clonotype was observed a handful of times. The chain couples TRBV27 to TRBJ2-1, with a possible D match to TRBD2 (5 bases). The CDR3 runs to 14 residues. Trimming cost V 1 base and J 8 bases, with 12 bases left between them. CDR1 and CDR2 from the germline V gene are MNHEY and SMNVEV (reference sequence). In nucleotides, the CDR3 is TGTGCCAGCAGTTTATTTACTAGTTGGGATGAGCAGTTCTTC. Translated, it gives CASSLFTSWDEQFF.

The chain couples TRBV7-9 to TRBJ2-5; D might be TRBD2 (6 bases). This CDR3 comprises 15 residues. From germline, CDR1 is SEHNR and CDR2 FQNEAQ (reference sequence). The ends were cut back, 1 base at V and 3 bases at J, with 12 bases in the middle. The CDR3 protein is CASSLGGRYEETQYF. The CDR3 nucleotides read TGTGCCAGCAGCTTAGGTGGGAGGTACGAAGAGACCCAGTACTTC.

This clonotype was detected ten times or more. V and J are TRBV7-2 and TRBJ2-5; possibly TRBD2 for D (6 bases). Per germline, CDR1 SGHTA and CDR2 FQGNSA. V lost 1 base, J lost 3 bases, and 15 bases lay in between. The CDR3 contains 16 residues. CDR3 amino acids: CASSLVGVGGKETQYF. The CDR3 DNA is TGTGCCAGCAGCTTAGTGGGGGTCGGGGGAAAAGAGACCCAGTACTTC.

CDR3 in amino acids: CASSLPGKNQPQHF. CDR3 sequence (DNA): TGTGCCAGCAGTTTACCGGGAAAAAATCAGCCCCAGCATTTT. The chain combines TRBV12-3 or TRBV12-4 with TRBJ1-5; no clear D gene. The V end lost 2 bases, the J end lost 4 bases, and 9 bases lay between the germline ends. The CDR3 contains 14 residues.

V and J are TRBV4-1 and TRBJ1-2; no clear D gene. Trimming took 3 bases from V and 4 from J, leaving 15 bases between them. Germline V CDR1 and CDR2: MGHRA, YSYEKL. The length of the CDR3 is 15 residues. The CDR3 DNA follows: TGCGCCAGCAGCCATTCCAGGACCACGATCTATGGCTACACCTTC. Translating it yields CASSHSRTTIYGYTF.

Remarks on this clonotype: One junction end does not reproduce the germline sequence, and a read error may be involved. J is TRBJ1-1 and V is TRBV12-3 or TRBV12-4, with a weak D call TRBD1 (6 bases). This CDR3 contains 13 residues. In nucleotides, the CDR3 is TGTGCCAGCACTTTACAGGGTCGGACTGAAGCTTTCTTT. This encodes CASTLQGRTEAFF.

This clonotype was picked up a small number of times. This chain joins TRBV15 and TRBJ2-1; D is ambiguous. Deletions cut 3 bases from V and 6 bases from J, with 12 bases between. This CDR3 contains 14 residues. The germline V gene has CDR1 LNHNV and CDR2 YYDKDF (reference sequence). CDR3 residues: CATSRDLLTNEQFF. The CDR3 region has the DNA TGTGCCACCAGCAGGGACCTCCTAACCAATGAGCAGTTCTTC.

This clonotype was observed a few times. CDR3 nucleotides: TGTGCCATCACCCGGACGGAATCAGATACGCAGTATTTT. This gives the protein CAITRTESDTQYF. The chain has TRBV10-3 and TRBJ2-3, with no clear D. Germline CDR1 reads ENHRY; CDR2 reads SYGVKD. Trimming left V 7 bases short and J 4 bases short, with 12 bases between. CDR3 length: 13 amino acids.

The CDR3 sequence is CASNFQGARNEQYF. Written as DNA, the CDR3 is TGTGCCAGCAATTTTCAGGGGGCGAGGAACGAGCAGTACTTC. The J gene is TRBJ2-7, the V gene TRBV6-1; 8 bases map to TRBD1. The CDR3 runs 14 residues. V gave up 7 bases and J gave up 5 bases; unmatched junction bases: 10. Germline CDR1 and CDR2: MNHNS and SASEGT.

This clonotype was recorded a few times. This chain joins TRBV7-9 and TRBJ2-7; a possible D gene is TRBD1 (5 bases). The CDR3 contains 16 residues. V lost 0 bases and J 3 bases, leaving 15 bases between the germline ends. Per the germline V gene, CDR1 is SEHNR and CDR2 is FQNEAQ (reference sequence). CDR3 sequence (DNA): TGTGCCAGCAGCTTAGCAACCAGATTGGGGCTCTACGAGCAGTACTTC. Translation gives CASSLATRLGLYEQYF.

The chain recombines TRBV5-1 with TRBJ2-1, with 13 nucleotides matching TRBD2. V dropped 2 bases and J dropped 7; count of bases not matched to a gene: 9. Germline V gives CDR1 SGHRS, CDR2 YFSETQ. The CDR3 has 17 residues. The CDR3 sequence is CASSFRTSGSIPNEQFF. In DNA, the CDR3 is TGCGCCAGCAGCTTTAGGACTAGCGGGAGTATTCCAAATGAGCAGTTCTTC.

This clonotype was recorded a few times. The chain is built from TRBV11-2 and TRBJ1-1; 9 bases map to TRBD1. The V segment lost 5 bases and the J segment 1 base; nucleotides outside the gene matches: 14. The CDR3 loop spans 18 amino acids. Germline lookup yields CDR1 SGHAT and CDR2 FQNNGV. The DNA of the CDR3 is TGTGCCAGCAGCCTAACCGGGGTAGGACAGGGGAAGAACACTGAAGCTTTCTTT. Its translation is CASSLTGVGQGKNTEAFF.

This clonotype showed up just a few times. The V and J genes are TRBV6-1 and TRBJ2-7; D tentatively fits TRBD1 or TRBD2 (6 bases each). This CDR3 is built from 14 residues. From germline, CDR1 is MNHNS and CDR2 SASEGT. V was shortened by 6 bases and J by 2 bases, with 14 bases between the two germline ends. CDR3 bases: TGTGCCAGCAGGACGAGGGGGGTGCCCTACGAGCAGTACGTC. It encodes CASRTRGVPYEQYV.

This clonotype was detected many times. The chain carries TRBV28 and TRBJ2-1; D remains ambiguous. CDR1 and CDR2 from the germline V gene are MDHEN and SYDVKM. The CDR3 is made up of 16 amino acids. V was trimmed by 1 base and J by 3 bases, leaving 13 bases between them. The CDR3 region has the DNA TGTGCCAGCAGTTTATCTCAGCCGGGCAGCTACAATGAGCAGTTCTTC. It specifies CASSLSQPGSYNEQFF.

This chain connects TRBV7-9 to TRBJ2-7, with unresolved D. CDR1 SEHNR and CDR2 FQNEAQ come from the germline V gene (reference sequence). V dropped 4 bases and J dropped 0 bases, with 7 bases sitting between them. This CDR3 comprises 13 residues. CDR3 amino acids: CASSSPRSYEQYV. The CDR3, as DNA: TGTGCCAGCAGCTCCCCCCGCTCCTACGAGCAGTACGTC.

A note on this clonotype: A much larger clone differs by one base, so this may be a read error. This chain links TRBV7-2 with TRBJ1-6; no clear D gene. Germline loops: CDR1 SGHTA, CDR2 FQGNSA. Deletions cut 2 bases from V and 9 bases from J, with 14 bases between. The CDR3 contains 15 residues. The CDR3 DNA reads as TGTACCAGCAGCTTACGAGGTCAGAGAGGTTCACCCCTCCACTTT. It is translated as CTSSLRGQRGSPLHF.

This clonotype was observed at least ten times. V usage is TRBV11-2 and J usage is TRBJ2-5; D perhaps matches TRBD1 (6 bases). Germline lookup yields CDR1 SGHAT and CDR2 FQNNGV. Trimming took off 1 base at V and 6 bases at J, with 9 bases between the two ends. The CDR3 is 13 amino acids. The CDR3 bases are TGTGCCAGCAGCTTAGTGGACAGCCAGACCCAGTACTTC. This encodes CASSLVDSQTQYF.

This clonotype has at least ten counts. The chain links TRBV7-2 to TRBJ1-2, with D perhaps matching TRBD1 (6 bases). CDR1 is SGHTA and CDR2 is FQGNSA in the germline V gene. V was shortened by 5 bases and J by 10 bases, with 23 bases between the two germline ends. The CDR3 is 15 amino acids. The CDR3 spells CASSPRGRGLDTYTF. The CDR3 bases are TGTGCCAGCAGCCCCCGAGGCAGGGGATTGGATACCTACACCTTC.

This clonotype showed up just a few times. V usage is TRBV6-1 and J usage is TRBJ2-2, with D uncertain. This CDR3 is 14 amino acids long. From germline, CDR1 is MNHNS and CDR2 SASEGT. The V end lost 4 bases, the J end lost 4 bases, and 10 bases lay between the germline ends. DNA of the CDR3: TGTGCCAGCAGTGGGCAGCAGAGCACCGGGGAGCTGTTTTTT. It encodes CASSGQQSTGELFF.

This clonotype has ten or more counts. The rearrangement joins TRBV7-2 to TRBJ2-7; D possibly matches TRBD1 or TRBD2 (6 bases each). This CDR3 is built from 14 residues. Germline V gives CDR1 SGHTA, CDR2 FQGNSA. Trimming cost V 2 bases and J 3 bases, with 11 bases left between them. The CDR3 region has the DNA TGTGCCAGCAGCTTACCGGGGGCCCACTACGAGCAGTACTTC. Protein: CASSLPGAHYEQYF. The complete variable domain, with remaining parts taken from reference TRBV7-2 and TRBJ2-7, reads GAGVSQSPSNKVTEKGKDVELRCDPISGHTALYWYRQSLGQGLEFLIYFQGNSAPDKSGLPSDRFSAERTGGSVSTLTIQRTQQEDSAVYLCASSLPGAHYEQYFGPGTRLTVT.

This clonotype showed up many times. This sequence joins TRBV7-8 and TRBJ2-7, with TRBD2 matching 8 bases. The CDR3 extends over 15 amino acids. The trim removed 1 base at V and 4 bases at J, leaving 6 bases unmatched. The germline V gene has CDR1 SGHVS and CDR2 FQNEAQ. The CDR3 loop is CASSLGGLVLYEQYF. CDR3 nucleotide sequence: TGTGCCAGCAGCTTAGGGGGACTAGTTCTATACGAGCAGTACTTC.

The V and J genes are TRBV28 and TRBJ1-1, with 9 bases fitting TRBD1. From germline, CDR1 is MDHEN and CDR2 SYDVKM. Trimming removed 3 bases from V and 10 bases from J; junction bases left unmatched: 15. The CDR3 has 16 amino acids. CDR3 DNA sequence: TGTGCCAGCAGTTTTGTGGAGGGACAGGGCTTTTCGGGAGCTTTCTTT. Translating it yields CASSFVEGQGFSGAFF.

This chain uses TRBV27 with TRBJ2-2, with TRBD2 identical over 10 bases. Germline V lookup: CDR1 MNHEY, CDR2 SMNVEV (reference sequence). J lost 5 bases, V lost 5 bases, and 8 bases had no gene match. The CDR3 loop spans 16 amino acids. The CDR3, as DNA: TGTGCCAGCAGTCTTCTAGCGGGAGTAGATACCGGGGAGCTGTTTTTT. This sequence encodes CASSLLAGVDTGELFF.

J is TRBJ1-2 and V is TRBV29-1; D is undetermined. The CDR3 loop spans 11 amino acids. Germline CDR1 reads SQVTM; CDR2 reads ANQGSEA. V lost 7 bases, J lost 5 bases, and 11 bases lay in between. The CDR3 DNA reads TGCAGCGGCGGGAGGCAGTATGGCTACACCTTC. Its translation: CSGGRQYGYTF.

This chain uses TRBV28 with TRBJ2-1; TRBD2 might be the D (5 bases). The V gene's germline CDR1 is MDHEN and CDR2 SYDVKM. V dropped 5 bases and J dropped 6 bases, with 20 bases sitting between them. This CDR3 has 16 amino acids. CDR3 residues: CASSVPILGGGNEQFF. In DNA form, the CDR3 reads TGTGCCAGCAGTGTACCGATACTAGGCGGCGGCAATGAGCAGTTCTTC.